This record concerns one T cell receptor beta chain sequence. Its antigen is unknown. Trimming removed 5 bases at V and 4 bases at J, with 14 bases between. Germline assignment: CDR1 SGHAT and CDR2 FQNNGV. The CDR3 covers 14 residues. These data belong to a study of early T cells in non-severe SARS-CoV-2 infection. Study-wide context: The input, bulk RNA from unsorted whole blood, was sequenced, and chains were unpaired.

Attachment of unique molecular identifiers to individual cDNA molecules was performed. TCRdb independently ran MiXCR on the 5' RACE reads; one entry per CDR3 protein. This table holds about 64,000 distinct CDR3 sequences, approximately 10% found once. Study-level findings and limits: Anti-spike CD8 responses were favored by VDJdb matching, which missed private and CD4 specificities.

The source material was whole blood, sampled at baseline. This sequence was found in an adult who was a healthcare worker with PCR-confirmed SARS-CoV-2 infection or an uninfected control (not recorded which). The rearrangement links TRBV11-2 to TRBJ1-2, with no clear D. The chain's CDR3 is CASSPLERLYGYTF. The CDR3 DNA follows: TGTGCCAGCAGCCCCCTAGAGCGGCTCTATGGCTACACCTTC.